This TCR beta chain was found in a study of blood T cell repertoires in COVID-19. On the study more broadly: Both acute and convalescent COVID-19 samples were obtained from the United States, Italy and Spain. Sources were T cells, B-cell-depleted T cells, or PBMCs; the material itself was cDNA or gDNA.

CDR1 PRHDT and CDR2 FYEKMQ come from the germline V gene (reference sequence). The CDR3 covers 15 residues. V lost 5 bases and J lost 5, with 18 bases in between. Study processing details: Researchers report that nucleated cell counts were estimated from reference gene primer amplification. The assay was immunoSEQ multiplex PCR, and TCRdb's table has in-frame clones only and misses some. The V and J calls and clone size are taken from that table; D and trimming were inferred from the DNA. The sample holds under 150,000 clones, 70% to 90% seen once. The genes are TRBV13 and TRBJ1-1; possibly TRBD1 for D (6 bases). The sequencing sample was made of peripheral blood. This TCR was sampled from a man aged 35 to 55 with acute or convalescent COVID-19. CDR3 residues: CASSPQTGWRTEAFF. The CDR3 coding sequence is TGTGCCAGCAGCCCGCAAACAGGGTGGAGAACTGAAGCTTTCTTT.